This T cell receptor (beta chain) is from a study of cytomegalovirus exposure and HLA in healthy donors. Per germline, CDR1 SEHNR and CDR2 FQNEAQ (reference sequence). CDR3 length: 16 residues. V gave up 1 base and J gave up 1 base, with 13 bases separating them. The sample holds one count of this clone. In the PCR, 60 Vbeta and 13 Jbeta primers were used. TCRdb keeps only in-frame clones here, not all; method: immunoSEQ multiplex PCR. The table has some 200,000 clones, 79% seen once. The TCR comes from a man over 45 in good health and CMV-seronegative. The chain recombines TRBV7-9 with TRBJ1-1, with a weak D call TRBD1 (6 bases). Sequenced: PBMCs. The CDR3 DNA is TGTGCCAGCAGCTTAGAGGGACACCCCCCGAACACTGAAGCTTTCTTT. As protein: CASSLEGHPPNTEAFF.